One sample yielded the 10 T cell receptor beta chains listed below, sequenced in a study of CD8+CD57+ T cells in acquired aplastic anemia. All patients picked for sequencing had shown, by flow cytometry, an expansion of CD8+CD57+ cells. Genomic DNA acted as the template from which TCR beta VDJ combination and CDR3 sequence profiling were carried out. MiXCR was run by TCRdb on the reads, yielding one entry per CDR3 protein. This repertoire shows about 240,000 distinct CDR3 sequences, around 45% found once; its top ten account for over 7.5%. The sequenced material came from sorted CD4+, CD8+, or CD8+CD57+ T cells (not recorded which) from PBMCs. Every receptor here comes from a human donor with aplastic anemia.

The rearrangement links TRBV14 to TRBJ2-7, with D hard to call. CDR3 length: 12 amino acids. Germline V gene data show CDR1 as SGHDN and CDR2 as FVKESK. The V end lost 0 bases, the J end lost 8 bases, and 8 bases lay between the germline ends. The CDR3 DNA sequence: TGTGCCAGCAGCCAAGACAGGCGGAAGCAGTACTTC. This translates into CASSQDRRKQYF.

For this clonotype: Possible read error: a much larger clone is one base away. No conserved phenylalanine or tryptophan ends this CDR3, so it is likely a read error. The chain joins TRBV11-1 to TRBJ1-4; D is possibly TRBD1 (5 bases). This CDR3 contains 16 residues. The germline V and J ends were trimmed by 1 base and 8 bases, with 17 bases remaining between them. Germline assignment: CDR1 SGHAT and CDR2 FQDESV (reference sequence). The CDR3 nucleotides are TGTGCCAGCAGCTTAGTTGGCCCGGGACCCCAAGAAAAACTGTTTCTT. Amino acids: CASSLVGPGPQEKLFL.

The chain recombines TRBV5-1 with TRBJ1-6; D gene unclear. The CDR3 runs 15 residues. Germline V CDR1 and CDR2: SGHRS, YFSETQ. The V and J ends lost 0 bases and 7 bases respectively, with 11 bases between them. The CDR3 nucleotides are TGCGCCAGCAGCTTGGCTTCCGGGTTAAATTCACCCCTCCACTTT. Translating it yields CASSLASGLNSPLHF.

J is TRBJ2-1 and V is TRBV19; D remains unclear. The CDR3 length is 15 residues. Germline-derived CDR1 and CDR2 are LNHDA and SQIVND (reference sequence). The germline V and J ends were trimmed by 5 bases and 5 bases, with 16 bases remaining between them. CDR3 region: CASSPYFDGNNEQFF. The CDR3 coding sequence is TGTGCCAGTAGTCCCTATTTCGACGGTAACAATGAGCAGTTCTTC.

This chain uses TRBV10-2 with TRBJ1-2, with 8 bases identical to TRBD1. Germline lookup yields CDR1 WSHSY and CDR2 SAAADI. This CDR3 has 14 residues. V shed 4 bases, J shed 6 bases, and the junction held 7 bases outside the gene matches. CDR3 bases: TGCGCCAGCAGTGGGTGGACAGGGTCGAATGGCTACACCTTC. This translates into CASSGWTGSNGYTF.

This clonotype was seen only a few times. The chain couples TRBV25-1 to TRBJ2-7, with 12 bases lining up with TRBD1. CDR1 is MGHDK, CDR2 SYGVNS, per germline. The CDR3 is 16 residues long. The ends lost 2 bases at V and 6 bases at J; junction bases unmatched: 8. The chain's CDR3 is CASSETGGTGGAEQYF. CDR3 bases: TGTGCCAGCAGTGAAACCGGTGGGACAGGGGGCGCCGAGCAGTACTTC.

In DNA form, the CDR3 reads TGTGCCAGTAGTATTTCCGTCGGGCGGGACTCCTACGAGCAGTACTTC. Translation gives CASSISVGRDSYEQYF. V is TRBV19 and J is TRBJ2-7; D may be TRBD2 (6 bases). V was clipped by 3 bases and J by 0 bases, with 15 bases between them. This CDR3 region has 16 residues. The germline CDR1 and CDR2 sequences are LNHDA and SQIVND (reference sequence).

On this clonotype itself: A much more abundant neighbour one base away suggests this may be a read error. The conserved phenylalanine or tryptophan is not found at the CDR3 terminus, so this likely reflects a read error. The chain couples TRBV5-8 to TRBJ2-3; D may correspond to TRBD1 or TRBD2 (5 bases each). Germline values: CDR1 SGHTS, CDR2 YDEGEE. V lost 4 bases and J 0 bases, leaving 15 bases between the germline ends. CDR3 length equals 16 residues. The DNA for the CDR3 is TGTGCCAGCAGCCCACGTGGGACGGCTAGCACAGATACGCAGTATTCT. Encoded protein: CASSPRGTASTDTQYS.

This clonotype was recorded only once. The chain uses TRBV29-1 and TRBJ2-7; D possibly matches TRBD1 or TRBD2 (5 bases each). V lost 8 bases and J lost 1, with 12 bases in between. Germline loops: CDR1 SQVTM, CDR2 ANQGSEA. The CDR3 has 12 residues. For the CDR3, the DNA is TGCAGCTTAACCGGGACGTCCTACGAGCAGTACTTC. This encodes CSLTGTSYEQYF.

V gene TRBV2 combines with J gene TRBJ1-6; TRBD1 agrees at 7 bases. CDR3 size: 13 residues. Germline V gene data show CDR1 as SNHLY and CDR2 as FYNNEI. V shed 11 bases, J shed 4 bases, and the junction held 5 bases outside the gene matches. CDR3: CAGRDSYNSPLHF. CDR3 bases: TGTGCCGGTCGGGACAGTTATAATTCACCCCTCCACTTT.